These T cell receptor beta chains were read from a single sample in a study of T cell changes during pregnancy in multiple sclerosis. Sequencing was performed with immunoSEQ multiplex PCR; in TCRdb, only in-frame clones are kept and a portion is missing. The sample has about 83,000 clones, around 90% seen once. Here the sequenced sample was PBMCs, taken in the first trimester of pregnancy. Receptors originate from a female donor in good health, serving as a control in a pregnancy study. Some clones in this sample may be carry-over from other donors' samples. CDR3s include the opening cysteine and the closing phenylalanine or tryptophan. A D gene is named only where the DNA matches it firmly. Clone size is stated in some rows and not others, as once, few, many or a class when expanded.

d_call	clone_size	j_call	v_call	cdr3_nt	cdr3_aa
TRBD1	NA	TRBJ2-7	TRBV7-2	TGTGCCAGCAGCACATTATGGACAGGAGAATCCTACGAGCAGTACTTC	CASSTLWTGESYEQYF
TRBD2	NA	TRBJ2-1	TRBV5-1	TGCGCCAGCAGCTTCTCGGGGGGTCCCCGGAATGAGCAGTTCTTC	CASSFSGGPRNEQFF
TRBD1	NA	TRBJ2-3	TRBV7-2	TGTGCCAGCAGCTTTAAGACAGGGGGAAGGACAGATACGCAGTATTTT	CASSFKTGGRTDTQYF
NA	NA	TRBJ1-5	TRBV19	TGTGCCAGTAGTATCCCAGGGAGGGGCCGTCAGCCCCAGCATTTT	CASSIPGRGRQPQHF
NA	NA	TRBJ2-7	TRBV5-8	TGTGCCAGCAGTCCAACCGGGACACAAGCCTACGAGCAGTACTTC	CASSPTGTQAYEQYF
TRBD2	NA	TRBJ2-5	TRBV28	TGTGCCAGCAGTCCCTACCCAGAGGCTAGCGGGAGAGCTGAGACCCAGTACTTC	CASSPYPEASGRAETQYF
TRBD1	NA	TRBJ1-5	TRBV18	TGTGCCAGCTCTACCTACAGGGGGCGCAAGGATAGCAATCAGCCCCAGCATTTT	CASSTYRGRKDSNQPQHF
TRBD1	NA	TRBJ1-1	TRBV4-2	TGTGCCAGCAGCCAAGTGCCGGGACAGGGATTTAATGAAGCTTTCTTT	CASSQVPGQGFNEAFF
TRBD2	NA	TRBJ2-3	TRBV6-6	TGTGCCACCAGACTAGCGGGGGCCACAGATACGCAGTATTTT	CATRLAGATDTQYF
TRBD1	NA	TRBJ1-5	TRBV6-5	TGTGCCAGCAGTTACTACAGGGGGCAGCCCCAGCATTTT	CASSYYRGQPQHF
NA	NA	TRBJ2-2	TRBV18	TGTGCCAGCACTCCGACCGGGACTCGATACACCGGGGAGCTGTTTTTT	CASTPTGTRYTGELFF
TRBD2	NA	TRBJ2-3	TRBV7-2	TGTGCCAGCAGAACAATTAGCGGGGGCATAAGCACAGATACGCAGTATTTT	CASRTISGGISTDTQYF
TRBD1	NA	TRBJ2-7	TRBV5-4	TGTGCCAGCAGCTTCCAAACCGGGACAGGCTCCTACGAGCAGTACTTC	CASSFQTGTGSYEQYF
NA	NA	TRBJ1-3	TRBV19	TGTGCCAGTACCCCGGCGGGAAGGGGCTCCTCTGGAAACACCATATATTTT	CASTPAGRGSSGNTIYF
NA	NA	TRBJ1-1	TRBV19	TGTGCCAGTACCTCACGGGGGAAGAACACTGAAGCTTTCTTT	CASTSRGKNTEAFF
TRBD1	NA	TRBJ1-1	TRBV5-4	TGTGCCAGCAGCCAAACCGGGACAGAGAACACTGAAGCTTTCTTT	CASSQTGTENTEAFF
NA	NA	TRBJ1-6	TRBV6-5	TGTGCCAGCAGTTCTACCTATAATTCACCCCTCCACTTT	CASSSTYNSPLHF
TRBD1	NA	TRBJ2-3	TRBV7-9	TGTGCCAGCAGCCCGAGGGACAGGGGGACAGATACGCAGTATTTT	CASSPRDRGTDTQYF
NA	NA	TRBJ1-4	TRBV4-2	TGTGCCAGCAGCCAAGAGGACCGGGGGGATGAAAAACTGTTTTTT	CASSQEDRGDEKLFF
TRBD1	NA	TRBJ2-2	TRBV9	TGTGCCAGCAGCGTAGCCCTCAGGGGGAAAGAGGAGCTGTTTTTT	CASSVALRGKEELFF
NA	NA	TRBJ2-7	TRBV10-3	TGTGCCATCAGTGACGGGAAACTACGTGAGCAGTACTTC	CAISDGKLREQYF
NA	NA	TRBJ2-2	TRBV11-2	TGTGCCAGCCGAAGGAGCACCGGGGAGCTGTTTTTT	CASRRSTGELFF
TRBD2	NA	TRBJ2-1	TRBV25-1	TGTGCCAGCTCTCCTAGCGGGAGTGTACATGAGCAGTTCTTC	CASSPSGSVHEQFF
NA	NA	TRBJ2-7	TRBV7-2	TGTGCCAGCAGCCCGAGTTACGAGCAGTACTTC	CASSPSYEQYF
TRBD1	NA	TRBJ2-7	TRBV19	TGTGCCAGTAGTCTGGACAGGCGCACGAGGGAGCAGTACTTC	CASSLDRRTREQYF
NA	NA	TRBJ2-2	TRBV10-1	TGCGCCAGCAGTTCTCCCGGGGAGCTGTTTTTT	CASSSPGELFF
TRBD1	NA	TRBJ2-5	TRBV2	TGTGCCAGCAGTTGGATTGTCAAAAGACAGGGCCCTTATCAAGAGACCCAGTACTTC	CASSWIVKRQGPYQETQYF
TRBD1	NA	TRBJ1-6	TRBV14	TGTGCCAGCGGACAGGGGAATTCACCCCTCCACTTT	CASGQGNSPLHF
NA	NA	TRBJ2-2	TRBV7-9	TGTGCCAGCAGACCCGAACAGGGACCCACCGGGGAGCTGTTTTTT	CASRPEQGPTGELFF
NA	NA	TRBJ1-4	TRBV30	TGTGCCTGGAAACCAGGGGCCTATGCTAATGAAAAACTGTTTTTT	CAWKPGAYANEKLFF
TRBD2	NA	TRBJ2-2	TRBV7-9	TGTGCCAGCACTTTTCCGGGACTAGCGGGAGCCGGGGAGCTGTTTTTT	CASTFPGLAGAGELFF
TRBD1	NA	TRBJ2-1	TRBV6-4	TGTGCCAGCAGTGAGGGACAGGGGGCCTACAATGAGCAGTTCTTC	CASSEGQGAYNEQFF
TRBD2	NA	TRBJ2-3	TRBV9	TGTGCCAGCAGCATCGAAGCGGGAGAAGTTACAGATACGCAGTATTTT	CASSIEAGEVTDTQYF
TRBD1	NA	TRBJ1-6	TRBV10-3	TGTGCCATCAGTGACTCTAGACAGGGCCAGGGTTCACCCCTCCACTTT	CAISDSRQGQGSPLHF
TRBD2	NA	TRBJ2-1	TRBV7-3	TGTGCCAGCAGCTTACCAGGGACTAGCGGGAGTGTGCAGTTCTTC	CASSLPGTSGSVQFF
NA	NA	TRBJ2-5	TRBV29-1	TGCAGCGTCACGAAACGGGTCCAAGAGACCCAGTACTTC	CSVTKRVQETQYF
NA	NA	TRBJ1-2	TRBV30	TGTGCCTGGAGTGTAATTCAGGGGAGGGGACCCAATGGCTACACCTTC	CAWSVIQGRGPNGYTF
NA	once	TRBJ1-5	TRBV19	TGTGCCAGTACCACCGGGGGCAATCAGCCCCAGCATTTT	CASTTGGNQPQHF
TRBD2	many	TRBJ2-3	TRBV29-1	TGCAGCGTTGAAGATGGGACTAGCACGCAGTATTTT	CSVEDGTSTQYF
TRBD1	once	TRBJ1-6	TRBV9	TGTGCCAGCAGCGATGGGACAGGGGTATCACCCCTCCACTTT	CASSDGTGVSPLHF
TRBD1	NA	TRBJ2-7	TRBV7-9	TGTGCCAACAGCCGAGAGACAGGGGACGAGCAGTACTTC	CANSRETGDEQYF
NA	NA	TRBJ1-1	TRBV30	TGTGCCTGGACCGAGGACAAGAGAGTCACTGAAGCTTTCTTT	CAWTEDKRVTEAFF
NA	NA	TRBJ2-3	TRBV7-2	TGTGCCAGCAGCTTAGGCGGGCAGACAGATACGCAGTATTTT	CASSLGGQTDTQYF
NA	NA	TRBJ1-2	TRBV20-1	TGCAGTGTCAGTGGCTATGGCTACACCTTC	CSVSGYGYTF
NA	NA	TRBJ2-1	TRBV1	TGCACCAGCAGCCAAGTGGGCGGGAGACCCTACAATGAGCAGTTCTTC	CTSSQVGGRPYNEQFF
NA	NA	TRBJ1-2	TRBV11-3	TGTGCCAGCAGCGCGGACAGCGGCTATGGCTACACCTTC	CASSADSGYGYTF
TRBD2	NA	TRBJ2-1	TRBV13	TGTGCCAGCAGCTCGGGACTAGCGGGAGACGAGCAGTTCTTC	CASSSGLAGDEQFF
TRBD1	NA	TRBJ1-6	TRBV19	TGTGCCAGTGGGTCTCGGGACAGGGGGAATTCACCCCTCCACTTT	CASGSRDRGNSPLHF
TRBD1	NA	TRBJ1-1	TRBV28	TGTGCCAGCAGTTTTCAGGGGGGCACTGAAGCTTTCTTT	CASSFQGGTEAFF
NA	NA	TRBJ1-4	TRBV5-1	TGCGCCAGCAGTACGGGGGTGGACGAAAAACTGTTTTTT	CASSTGVDEKLFF
NA	NA	TRBJ1-5	TRBV7-9	TGTGCCAGCAGCTCGCAGGGGCCTCAGCCCCAGCATTTT	CASSSQGPQPQHF
NA	NA	TRBJ1-5	TRBV4-1	TGCGCCAGCAGCCAAGATTGGACAGTCTATAGCAATCAGCCCCAGCATTTT	CASSQDWTVYSNQPQHF
NA	NA	TRBJ2-5	TRBV29-1	TGCAGCGCTGCCGCGACAGGGAGGAGTGAAGAGCAGTACTTC	CSAAATGRSEEQYF